These 27 T cell receptor beta chains originate from one sample sequenced in a study of regulatory and conventional T cells in RAG deficiency. Profiling relied on immunoSEQ multiplex PCR, and the TCRdb table lists in-frame clones only, not all of them. The sample yields about 30,000 clones, 76% seen once. Genomic DNA came from blood conventional CD4+ T cells gated CD25-low CD127-high. Separately, the same data were catalogued under a study of regulatory T cells. That paper states: Amplification used 52 TRBV primers and 13 TRBJ primers.

The sequencing input was CD4+ effector T cells sorted from blood. The receptor set was obtained from a human donor in good health.

This chain joins TRBV10-3 and TRBJ1-5; D is undetermined. From germline, CDR1 is ENHRY and CDR2 SYGVKD. V lost 3 bases and J lost 1, with 7 bases in between. The CDR3 has 14 residues. The CDR3 bases are TGTGCCATCAGTGAAGGGCAGAGCAATCAGCCCCAGCATTTT. Amino acid sequence: CAISEGQSNQPQHF.

The chain uses TRBV9 and TRBJ2-7; 8 bases fit TRBD2. This CDR3 region has 13 residues. Unmatched junction bases numbered 6, after V lost 4 bases and J lost 6 bases. Germline values: CDR1 SGDLS, CDR2 YYNGEE. CDR3 sequence: CASSPGGAPEQYF. CDR3 nucleotide sequence: TGTGCCAGCAGCCCCGGGGGGGCCCCCGAGCAGTACTTC.

V gene TRBV4-1 combines with J gene TRBJ2-7, with TRBD1 matching over 8 bases. CDR1 is MGHRA and CDR2 is YSYEKL in the germline V gene. CDR3 length equals 15 residues. The V segment lost 4 bases and the J segment 7 bases; nucleotides outside the gene matches: 12. In nucleotides, the CDR3 is TGCGCCAGCAGCCTAAGGACAGGGCAGGAGGGGGAGCAGTACTTC. This gives the protein CASSLRTGQEGEQYF.

V gene TRBV7-2 combines with J gene TRBJ2-2, with no clear D. The germline V gene encodes CDR1 SGHTA and CDR2 FQGNSA. Trimming removed 2 bases from V and 2 bases from J, with 6 bases in between. The CDR3 is 14 amino acids. The CDR3, as DNA: TGTGCCAGCAGCTTATATGAAAACACCGGGGAGCTGTTTTTT. It translates to CASSLYENTGELFF.

This clone was seen a single time. V gene TRBV28 combines with J gene TRBJ1-6, with TRBD1 identical over 8 bases. This CDR3 has 20 amino acids. Per germline, CDR1 MDHEN and CDR2 SYDVKM. The ends lost 5 bases at V and 10 bases at J; junction bases unmatched: 25. The CDR3 DNA reads TGTGCCAGCAGTATGTTTGTGGGGACTGGACAGGGAAATTTAGGATCACCCCTCCACTTT. Translated: CASSMFVGTGQGNLGSPLHF.

The CDR3 loop reads CASSSLREIAAAFF. In DNA form, the CDR3 reads TGTGCCAGCAGCTCACTCAGGGAAATCGCGGCGGCTTTCTTT. The chain carries TRBV5-4 and TRBJ1-1, with a possible D match to TRBD1 (5 bases). This CDR3 has 14 amino acids. Germline CDR1 reads SGHNT; CDR2 reads YYREEE (reference sequence). The V end was cut by 3 bases, the J end by 11 bases, with 20 bases between. The full variable domain, its missing parts supplied by reference TRBV5-4 and TRBJ1-1, is ETGVTQSPTHLIKTRGQQVTLRCSSQSGHNTVSWYQQALGQGPQFIFQYYREEENGRGNFPPRFSGLQFPNYSSELNVNALELDDSALYLCASSSLREIAAAFFGQGTRLTVV.

This chain joins TRBV5-8 and TRBJ1-1; tentatively, D is TRBD1 (5 bases). The CDR3 contains 16 residues. V was trimmed by 0 bases and J by 4 bases, leaving 16 bases between them. Germline CDR1 is SGHTS and CDR2 is YDEGEE. The CDR3 reads CASSLEAGVSATEAFF. CDR3 coding DNA: TGTGCCAGCAGCTTGGAAGCGGGGGTCAGCGCCACTGAAGCTTTCTTT. The full variable domain, with the rest looked up from reference TRBV5-8 and TRBJ1-1, is EAGVTQSPTHLIKTRGQQATLRCSPISGHTSVYWYQQALGLGLQFLLWYDEGEERNRGNFPPRFSGRQFPNYSSELNVNALELEDSALYLCASSLEAGVSATEAFFGQGTRLTVV.

V and J are TRBV19 and TRBJ1-1; D might be TRBD1 (5 bases). Germline V gene sequence: CDR1 LNHDA, CDR2 SQIVND (reference sequence). This CDR3 spans 11 amino acids. Trimming took off 10 bases at V and 7 bases at J, with 13 bases between the two ends. The CDR3 loop reads CATQGRGEAFF. CDR3 nucleotide sequence: TGTGCCACCCAGGGTAGGGGTGAAGCTTTCTTT. The variable domain in full, with the rest retrieved from reference TRBV19 and TRBJ1-1, is DGGITQSPKYLFRKEGQNVTLSCEQNLNHDAMYWYRQDPGQGLRLIYYSQIVNDFQKGDIAEGYSVSREKKESFPLTVTSAQKNPTAFYLCATQGRGEAFFGQGTRLTVV.

V is TRBV28 and J is TRBJ2-1, with 9 bases matching TRBD2. This CDR3 has 16 residues. Germline assignment: CDR1 MDHEN and CDR2 SYDVKM. Germline trimming cut 8 bases from V and 7 bases from J; bases unmatched to any gene: 15. CDR3 amino acids: CASCLLAGTSWNEQFF. The DNA of the CDR3 is TGTGCCAGCTGTCTCCTAGCGGGGACCTCTTGGAATGAGCAGTTCTTC.

This clone has more than one count but fewer than ten. The chain carries TRBV5-1 and TRBJ1-6, with TRBD1 as a possible D gene (6 bases). Looked up from germline, CDR1 is SGHRS and CDR2 is YFSETQ. This CDR3 has 17 residues. With 3 bases removed from V and 5 bases from J, the gap between germline ends came to 18 bases. CDR3 DNA: TGCGCCAGCAGCTCCCTCTATTCAGGGGCTGATAATTCACCCCTCCACTTT. It yields the protein CASSSLYSGADNSPLHF.

J is TRBJ2-7 and V is TRBV27; 7 bases map to TRBD1. The CDR3 runs 15 residues. V dropped 7 bases and J dropped 3; count of bases not matched to a gene: 12. Germline-derived CDR1 and CDR2 are MNHEY and SMNVEV (reference sequence). CDR3 region: CASNPDRPGFYEQYF. The CDR3 bases are TGTGCCAGCAACCCGGACAGGCCTGGGTTCTACGAGCAGTACTTC.

The chain recombines TRBV10-3 with TRBJ2-4; TRBD1 might be the D (6 bases). Deletions cut 2 bases from V and 4 bases from J, with 6 bases between. Germline assignment: CDR1 ENHRY and CDR2 SYGVKD. The CDR3 loop spans 13 amino acids. This chain's CDR3 is CAISEGQKNIQYF. In DNA, the CDR3 is TGTGCCATCAGTGAGGGACAGAAAAACATTCAGTACTTC.

CDR3 bases: TGTGCCAGCAGCTCAACAGGGAGGGGAGAGACCCAGTACTTC. This sequence encodes CASSSTGRGETQYF. The chain has TRBV7-3 and TRBJ2-5; D perhaps matches TRBD2 (7 bases). The ends were cut back, 4 bases at V and 4 bases at J, with 13 bases in the middle. Germline CDR1 SGHTA, CDR2 FQGTGA. The CDR3 extends over 14 amino acids.

J is TRBJ1-3 and V is TRBV5-5, with 8 positions matching TRBD1. The CDR3 extends over 16 amino acids. Per germline, CDR1 SGHKS and CDR2 YYEKEE (reference sequence). V was pared by 4 bases and J by 2 bases, with 8 bases of the junction left unmatched. The CDR3: CASSRDRHQAGNTIYF. The CDR3 region has the DNA TGTGCCAGCAGCCGGGACAGGCATCAAGCTGGAAACACCATATATTTT.

The chain is built from TRBV5-1 and TRBJ2-7; 7 bases line up with TRBD1. The CDR3 is made up of 15 amino acids. The junction had 6 bases not matched to a gene; V was cut back by 2 bases and J by 1 base. Per the germline V gene, CDR1 is SGHRS and CDR2 is YFSETQ. The CDR3 sequence: CASSLGQVTSYEQYF. DNA for the CDR3: TGCGCCAGCAGCTTAGGACAGGTGACTTCCTACGAGCAGTACTTC.

The chain recombines TRBV11-2 with TRBJ2-3, with D perhaps assigned TRBD1 or TRBD2 (5 bases each). Per the germline V gene, CDR1 is SGHAT and CDR2 is FQNNGV. The CDR3 sequence is 14 residues long. Trimming shortened V by 3 bases and J by 0 bases, and 7 bases separated the two germline ends. In nucleotides, the CDR3 is TGTGCCAGCAGCTTCTGGGACAGCACAGATACGCAGTATTTT. This encodes CASSFWDSTDTQYF.

The chain has TRBV6-1 and TRBJ1-1; possibly TRBD1 for D (5 bases). The CDR3 covers 13 residues. Trimming removed 4 bases at V and 6 bases at J, with 12 bases between. The germline V gene encodes CDR1 MNHNS and CDR2 SASEGT. The CDR3 is CASSVTGLAEAFF. As DNA, the CDR3 is TGTGCCAGCAGTGTAACAGGACTCGCTGAAGCTTTCTTT.

The V and J genes are TRBV7-2 and TRBJ1-1; D is possibly TRBD1 (5 bases). V was clipped by 5 bases and J by 10 bases, with 14 bases between them. Per germline, CDR1 SGHTA and CDR2 FQGNSA. This CDR3 contains 12 residues. The CDR3 DNA reads TGTGCCAGCAGCCTATCCGGGCAGGGAGCTTTCTTT. As protein: CASSLSGQGAFF.

CDR3 loop: CASSPRRGATDTQYF. The CDR3 DNA reads TGTGCCAGCAGCCCCAGGCGGGGGGCTACAGATACGCAGTATTTT. The chain joins TRBV7-2 to TRBJ2-3, with TRBD2 matching over 8 bases. V shed 5 bases and J 3 bases; nucleotides not matched to a gene: 7. Germline V lookup: CDR1 SGHTA, CDR2 FQGNSA. This CDR3 has 15 amino acids.

The chain has TRBV6-5 and TRBJ1-6; D is possibly TRBD1 (5 bases). The V and J ends lost 10 bases and 7 bases respectively, with 20 bases between them. CDR1 and CDR2 (germline): MNHEY, SVGAGI. The CDR3 has 15 amino acids. The CDR3 loop is CATLSIRAGNSPLHF. CDR3 DNA sequence: TGTGCCACCTTGTCTATCAGGGCCGGGAATTCACCCCTCCACTTT.

The V call is TRBV6-4, the J call TRBJ1-2, with 12 bases matching TRBD1. Germline CDR1 is MRHNA and CDR2 is SNTAGT. The CDR3 extends over 17 amino acids. Germline trimming cut 3 bases from V and 4 bases from J; bases unmatched to any gene: 9. CDR3 coding DNA: TGTGCCAGCAGTGAAGGGGGACAGGGGGCGCTTAGCTATGGCTACACCTTC. It codes for CASSEGGQGALSYGYTF.

This chain connects TRBV20-1 to TRBJ1-6; D gene ambiguous. The CDR3 has 11 residues. Per the germline V gene, CDR1 is DFQATT and CDR2 is SNEGSKA (reference sequence). Trimming removed 5 bases from V and 7 bases from J, with 6 bases in between. Here the CDR3 reads CSASRNSPLHF. Written as DNA, the CDR3 is TGCAGTGCTTCACGAAATTCACCCCTCCACTTT.

This rearrangement joins TRBV12-5 to TRBJ1-1; 9 bases fit TRBD1. CDR1 LGHNT and CDR2 FRNRAP come from the germline V gene. Trimming removed 1 base from V and 10 bases from J; junction bases left unmatched: 1. There are 12 residues in the CDR3. This CDR3 reads CASGLGQGGAFF. The CDR3 DNA reads as TGTGCTAGTGGTTTGGGACAGGGGGGAGCTTTCTTT.

This clone has just one count. The genes are TRBV5-1 and TRBJ2-2, with 7 nucleotides matching TRBD1. This CDR3 contains 13 residues. Germline values: CDR1 SGHRS, CDR2 YFSETQ. J gave up 6 bases and V 7 bases, and 6 bases lay outside the gene matches. CDR3 region: CASRPGQAGELFF. In DNA form, the CDR3 reads TGCGCCAGCCGGCCCGGACAGGCCGGGGAGCTGTTTTTT.

V and J are TRBV5-4 and TRBJ1-4, with 8 bases identical to TRBD1. V lost 3 bases and J lost 7; bases outside the gene matches: 5. This CDR3 spans 14 amino acids. Germline V gene data show CDR1 as SGHNT and CDR2 as YYREEE (reference sequence). CDR3 nucleotides: TGTGCCAGCAGCTCAGGGACAGGCGTTGAAAAACTGTTTTTT. As protein: CASSSGTGVEKLFF.

The J gene is TRBJ1-5, the V gene TRBV2; D is perhaps TRBD1 (5 bases). Germline CDR1 and CDR2: SNHLY and FYNNEI. There are 16 residues in the CDR3. Trimming stripped 4 bases from V and 5 bases from J, with 18 bases between. CDR3 sequence: CASSGEIRAADQPQHF. CDR3 in DNA: TGTGCCAGCAGTGGGGAGATCAGGGCGGCGGATCAGCCCCAGCATTTT.

The chain links TRBV6-5 to TRBJ1-1; D is unclear. Germline V gives CDR1 MNHEY, CDR2 SVGAGI. V was pared by 0 bases and J by 1 base, with 3 bases between. There are 13 residues in the CDR3. In nucleotides, the CDR3 is TGTGCCAGCAGTTACTCGAGGAACACTGAAGCTTTCTTT. Translated: CASSYSRNTEAFF.